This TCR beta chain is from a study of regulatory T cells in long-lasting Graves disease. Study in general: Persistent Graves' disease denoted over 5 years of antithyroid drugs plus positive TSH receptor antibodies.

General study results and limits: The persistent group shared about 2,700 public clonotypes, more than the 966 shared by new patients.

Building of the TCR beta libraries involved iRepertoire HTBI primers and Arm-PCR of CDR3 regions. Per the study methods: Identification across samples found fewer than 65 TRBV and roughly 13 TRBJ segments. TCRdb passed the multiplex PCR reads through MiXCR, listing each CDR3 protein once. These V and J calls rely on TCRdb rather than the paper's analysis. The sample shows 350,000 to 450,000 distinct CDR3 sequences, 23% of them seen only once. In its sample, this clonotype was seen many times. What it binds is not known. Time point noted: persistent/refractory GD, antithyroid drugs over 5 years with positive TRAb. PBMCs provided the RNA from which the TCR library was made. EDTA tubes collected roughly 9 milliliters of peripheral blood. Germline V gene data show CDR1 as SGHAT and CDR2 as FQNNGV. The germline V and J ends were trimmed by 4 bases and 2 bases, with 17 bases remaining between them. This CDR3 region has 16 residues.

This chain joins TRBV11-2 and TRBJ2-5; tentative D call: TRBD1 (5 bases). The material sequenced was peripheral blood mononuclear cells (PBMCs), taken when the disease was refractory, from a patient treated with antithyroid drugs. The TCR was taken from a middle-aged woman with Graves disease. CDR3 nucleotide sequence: TGTGCCAGCAGCTGGCAGGGTCTGGGTGGGCAAGAGACCCAGTACTTC. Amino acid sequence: CASSWQGLGGQETQYF.